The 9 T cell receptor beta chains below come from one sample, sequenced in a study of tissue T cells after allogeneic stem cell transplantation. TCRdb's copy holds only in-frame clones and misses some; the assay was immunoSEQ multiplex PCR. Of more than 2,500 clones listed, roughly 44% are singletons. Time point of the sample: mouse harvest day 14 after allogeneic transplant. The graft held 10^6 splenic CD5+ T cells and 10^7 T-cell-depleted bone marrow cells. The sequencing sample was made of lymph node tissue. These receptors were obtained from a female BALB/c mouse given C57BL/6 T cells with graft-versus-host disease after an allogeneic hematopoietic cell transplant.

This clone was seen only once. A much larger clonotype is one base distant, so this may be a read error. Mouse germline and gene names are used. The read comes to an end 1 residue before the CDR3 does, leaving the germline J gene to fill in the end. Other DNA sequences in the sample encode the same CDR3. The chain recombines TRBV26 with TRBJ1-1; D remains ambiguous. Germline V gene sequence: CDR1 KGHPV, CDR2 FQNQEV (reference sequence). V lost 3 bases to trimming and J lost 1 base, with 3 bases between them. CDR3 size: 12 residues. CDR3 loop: CASSLGNTEVFF. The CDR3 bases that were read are TGTGCCAGCAGTCTAGGGAACACAGAAGTCTTC.

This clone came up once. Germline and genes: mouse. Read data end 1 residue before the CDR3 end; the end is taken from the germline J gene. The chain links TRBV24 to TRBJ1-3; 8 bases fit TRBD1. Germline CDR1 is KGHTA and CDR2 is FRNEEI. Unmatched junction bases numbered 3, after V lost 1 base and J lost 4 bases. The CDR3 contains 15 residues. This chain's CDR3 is CASSLFDRGGNTLYF. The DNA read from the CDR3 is TGTGCCAGCAGTCTGTTTGACAGGGGAGGAAATACGCTCTAT.

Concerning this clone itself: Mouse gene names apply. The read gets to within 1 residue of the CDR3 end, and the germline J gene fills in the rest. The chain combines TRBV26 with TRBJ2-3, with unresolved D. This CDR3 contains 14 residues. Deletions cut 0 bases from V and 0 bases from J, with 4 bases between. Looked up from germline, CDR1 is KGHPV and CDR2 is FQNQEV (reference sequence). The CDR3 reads CASSLSVSAETLYF. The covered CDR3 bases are TGTGCCAGCAGTCTGTCGGTTAGTGCAGAAACGCTGTAT.

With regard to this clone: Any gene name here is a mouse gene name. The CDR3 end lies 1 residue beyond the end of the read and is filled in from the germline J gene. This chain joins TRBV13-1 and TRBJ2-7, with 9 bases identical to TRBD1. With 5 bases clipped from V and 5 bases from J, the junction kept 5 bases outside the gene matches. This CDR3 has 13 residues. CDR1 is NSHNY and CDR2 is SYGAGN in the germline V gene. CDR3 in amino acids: CASSPGTGHEQYF. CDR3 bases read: TGTGCCAGCAGCCCCGGGACAGGGCATGAACAGTAC.

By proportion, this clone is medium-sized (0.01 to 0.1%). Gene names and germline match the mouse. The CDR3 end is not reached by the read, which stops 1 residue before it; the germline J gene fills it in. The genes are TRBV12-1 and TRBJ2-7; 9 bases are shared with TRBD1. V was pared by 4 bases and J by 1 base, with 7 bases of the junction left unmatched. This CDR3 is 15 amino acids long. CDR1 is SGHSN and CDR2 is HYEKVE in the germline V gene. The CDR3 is CASSQGQGRSYEQYF. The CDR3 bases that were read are TGTGCCAGCTCCCAAGGACAGGGGAGGTCCTATGAACAGTAC.

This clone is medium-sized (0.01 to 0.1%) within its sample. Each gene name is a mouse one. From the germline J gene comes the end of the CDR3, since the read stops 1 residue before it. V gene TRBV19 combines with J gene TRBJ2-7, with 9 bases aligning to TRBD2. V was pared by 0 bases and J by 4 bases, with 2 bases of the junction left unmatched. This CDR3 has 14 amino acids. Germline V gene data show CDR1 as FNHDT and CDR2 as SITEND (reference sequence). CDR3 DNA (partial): TGTGCCAGCAGTATAGGGGACTGGGAGTATGAACAGTAC. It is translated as CASSIGDWEYEQY. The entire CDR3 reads CASSIGDWEYEQYF.

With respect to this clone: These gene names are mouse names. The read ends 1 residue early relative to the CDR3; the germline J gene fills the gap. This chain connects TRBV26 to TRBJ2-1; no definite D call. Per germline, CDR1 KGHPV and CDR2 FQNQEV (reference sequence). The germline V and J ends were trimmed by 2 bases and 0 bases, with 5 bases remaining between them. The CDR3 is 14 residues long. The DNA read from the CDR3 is TGTGCCAGCAGTCTGGGGGTTAACTATGCTGAGCAGTTC. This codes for CASSLGVNYAEQF. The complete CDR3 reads CASSLGVNYAEQFF. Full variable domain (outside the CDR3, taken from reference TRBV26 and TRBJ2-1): NSKVIQTPRYLVKGQGQKAKMRCIPEKGHPVVFWYQQNKNNEFKFLINFQNQEVLQQIDMTEKRFSAECPSNSPCSLEIQSSEAGDSALYLCASSLGVNYAEQFFGPGTRLTVL.

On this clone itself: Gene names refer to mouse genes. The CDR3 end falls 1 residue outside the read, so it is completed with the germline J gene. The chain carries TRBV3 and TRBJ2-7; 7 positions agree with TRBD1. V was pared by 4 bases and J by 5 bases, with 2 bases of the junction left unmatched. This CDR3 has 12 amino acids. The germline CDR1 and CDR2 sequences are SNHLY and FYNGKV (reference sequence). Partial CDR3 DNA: TGTGCCAGCAGCTCGACAGGGAATGAACAGTAC. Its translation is CASSSTGNEQY. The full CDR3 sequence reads CASSSTGNEQYF. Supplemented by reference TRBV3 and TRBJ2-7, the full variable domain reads GPKVLQIPSHQIIDMGQMVTLNCDPVSNHLYFYWYKQILGQQMEFLVNFYNGKVMEKSKLFKDQFSVERPDGSYFTLKIQPTALEDSAVYFCASSSTGNEQYFGPGTRLTVL.

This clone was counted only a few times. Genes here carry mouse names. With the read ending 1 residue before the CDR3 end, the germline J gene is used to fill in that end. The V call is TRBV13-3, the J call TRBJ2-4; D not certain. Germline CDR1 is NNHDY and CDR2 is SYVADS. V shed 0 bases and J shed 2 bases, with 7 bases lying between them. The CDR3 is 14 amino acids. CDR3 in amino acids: CASSDAGDQNTLYF. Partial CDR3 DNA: TGTGCCAGCAGTGATGCCGGGGATCAAAACACCTTGTAC.